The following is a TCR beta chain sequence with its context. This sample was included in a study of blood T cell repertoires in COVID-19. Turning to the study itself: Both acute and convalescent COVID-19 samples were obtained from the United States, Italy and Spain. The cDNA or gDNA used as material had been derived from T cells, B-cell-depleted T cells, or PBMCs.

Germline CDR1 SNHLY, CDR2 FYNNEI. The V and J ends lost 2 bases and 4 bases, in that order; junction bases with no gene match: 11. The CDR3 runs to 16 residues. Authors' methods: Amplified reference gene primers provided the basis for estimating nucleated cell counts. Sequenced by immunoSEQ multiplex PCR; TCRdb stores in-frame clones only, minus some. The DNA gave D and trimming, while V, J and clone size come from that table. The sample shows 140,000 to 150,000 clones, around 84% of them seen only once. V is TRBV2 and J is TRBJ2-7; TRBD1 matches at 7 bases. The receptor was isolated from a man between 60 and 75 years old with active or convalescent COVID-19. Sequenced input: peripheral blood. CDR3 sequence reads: CASSENPDRVKYEQYF. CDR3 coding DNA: TGTGCCAGCAGTGAAAATCCCGACAGGGTTAAATACGAGCAGTACTTC.